These 28 T cell receptor beta chains came from one sample sequenced in a study of PD-L1 blockade in urothelial cancer. The time point denotes: pretreatment peripheral blood. Sequencing used immunoSEQ multiplex PCR; TCRdb keeps in-frame clones, though not all of them. The table has over 45,000 clones, 70% to 90% seen once. Sequencing used PBMCs, obtained around atezolizumab (anti-PD-L1) treatment. The origin of the receptors is a man aged 60 to 69 with urothelial cancer.

This clone was counted a few times. V is TRBV30 and J is TRBJ2-2; maybe TRBD2 (6 bases). CDR1 and CDR2 (germline): GTSNPN, SVGIG (reference sequence). The CDR3 totals 14 residues. V was cut by 0 bases and J by 3 bases, with 8 bases left in between. The CDR3 spells CAWSVGGYTGELFF. The CDR3 DNA reads TGTGCCTGGAGTGTCGGGGGATACACCGGGGAGCTGTTTTTT. The full variable domain, its missing parts supplied by reference TRBV30 and TRBJ2-2, is SQTIHQWPATLVQPVGSPLSLECTVEGTSNPNLYWYRQAAGRGLQLLFYSVGIGQISSEVPQNLSASRPQDRQFILSSKKLLLSDSGFYLCAWSVGGYTGELFFGEGSRLTVL.

This clone was recorded a few times. The rearrangement joins TRBV5-4 to TRBJ1-2; perhaps TRBD1 as D (5 bases). Germline CDR1 reads SGHNT; CDR2 reads YYREEE (reference sequence). Trimming shortened V by 6 bases and J by 2 bases, and 14 bases separated the two germline ends. This CDR3 spans 14 amino acids. CDR3 amino acids: CASNSPGINYGYTF. The CDR3 DNA reads TGTGCCAGCAACTCCCCAGGGATAAACTATGGCTACACCTTC.

This chain connects TRBV11-2 to TRBJ2-7; 7 bases are a match to TRBD2. CDR1 is SGHAT, CDR2 FQNNGV, per germline. The CDR3 sequence is 15 residues long. Unmatched junction bases numbered 5, after V lost 1 base and J lost 2 bases. DNA for the CDR3: TGTGCCAGCAGCTTAGTTGCGGGGGAGACCTACGAGCAGTACTTC. It translates to CASSLVAGETYEQYF.

The chain combines TRBV5-1 with TRBJ2-1; 10 bases align to TRBD1. V dropped 4 bases and J dropped 9; count of bases not matched to a gene: 10. CDR1 is SGHRS, CDR2 YFSETQ, per germline. The CDR3 spans 15 residues. CDR3 residues: CASSRPGQGMGEQFF. CDR3 sequence (DNA): TGCGCCAGCAGCCGTCCGGGACAGGGGATGGGTGAGCAGTTCTTC.

The V gene is TRBV7-2, the J gene TRBJ2-5, with 10 bases identical to TRBD2. Germline-derived CDR1 and CDR2 are SGHTA and FQGNSA. V lost 1 base and J lost 2; bases outside the gene matches: 7. The CDR3 has 17 residues. Here the CDR3 reads CASSLGVAGGVQETQYF. DNA of the CDR3: TGTGCCAGCAGCTTAGGGGTAGCGGGGGGCGTTCAAGAGACCCAGTACTTC.

The chain carries TRBV7-2 and TRBJ2-1; 8 bases line up with TRBD1. The CDR3 contains 13 residues. The V gene's germline CDR1 is SGHTA and CDR2 FQGNSA. Germline trimming cut 3 bases from V and 15 bases from J; bases unmatched to any gene: 10. The CDR3 DNA reads as TGTGCCAGCAGCTTGCAGGGGGCTCGGGTAGGGTTCTTC. This encodes CASSLQGARVGFF.

The genes are TRBV6-5 and TRBJ2-2, with D perhaps matching TRBD1 (6 bases). This CDR3 has 11 amino acids. Trimming removed 6 bases at V and 8 bases at J, with 7 bases between. Germline CDR1 reads MNHEY; CDR2 reads SVGAGI. The CDR3 DNA reads TGTGCCAGCAGACAGGGTGGGGAGCTGTTTTTT. Its protein product is CASRQGGELFF.

The rearrangement uses TRBV5-4 and TRBJ2-5; tentative D call: TRBD1 (5 bases). The length of the CDR3 is 15 residues. Trimming removed 0 bases at V and 4 bases at J, with 13 bases between. The germline V gene has CDR1 SGHNT and CDR2 YYREEE (reference sequence). The CDR3 is CASSLGQGSGETQYF. CDR3 coding DNA: TGTGCCAGCAGCTTGGGTCAGGGATCAGGAGAGACCCAGTACTTC.

The chain has TRBV6-4 and TRBJ1-6, with D maybe TRBD1 (5 bases). Trimming removed 6 bases from V and 0 bases from J, with 15 bases in between. The CDR3 consists of 17 residues. Germline assignment: CDR1 MRHNA and CDR2 SNTAGT. For the CDR3, the DNA is TGTGCCAGCAGCTCAAGCGGGGGGGGCTCCTATAATTCACCCCTCCACTTT. Its translation is CASSSSGGGSYNSPLHF.

The V and J genes are TRBV5-5 and TRBJ2-2; TRBD2 matches at 8 bases. V shed 4 bases and J 5 bases; nucleotides not matched to a gene: 7. CDR3 length: 15 residues. Germline CDR1 and CDR2: SGHKS and YYEKEE (reference sequence). The CDR3 nucleotides are TGTGCCAGCAGCCCCGGGACTAGTGAGACCGGGGAGCTGTTTTTT. This gives the protein CASSPGTSETGELFF.

This chain connects TRBV7-3 to TRBJ2-4, with 9 bases matching TRBD1. The length of the CDR3 is 15 residues. Germline loops: CDR1 SGHTA, CDR2 FQGTGA. With V trimmed by 3 bases and J by 6 bases, 6 bases remained unmatched. CDR3 residues: CASSFGGQGVNIQYF. DNA for the CDR3: TGTGCCAGCAGCTTCGGGGGACAGGGTGTAAACATTCAGTACTTC.

V gene TRBV11-2 combines with J gene TRBJ2-7; D is undetermined. V lost 10 bases, J lost 0 bases, and 13 bases lay in between. The germline V gene has CDR1 SGHAT and CDR2 FQNNGV. CDR3 length: 13 amino acids. The CDR3 bases are TGTGCCACGGTTGAGGATAGCTCCTACGAGCAGTACTTC. As protein: CATVEDSSYEQYF.

V usage is TRBV5-4 and J usage is TRBJ1-2, with TRBD1 identical over 7 bases. V gave up 4 bases and J gave up 3 bases; unmatched junction bases: 3. Germline CDR1 reads SGHNT; CDR2 reads YYREEE (reference sequence). CDR3 length: 13 residues. The CDR3, as DNA: TGTGCCAGCAGCGCTGGGACAGACTATGGCTACACCTTC. Translation gives CASSAGTDYGYTF.

The chain carries TRBV7-2 and TRBJ1-5; TRBD1 agrees at 8 bases. The V segment lost 5 bases and the J segment 6 bases; nucleotides outside the gene matches: 9. Germline CDR1 and CDR2: SGHTA and FQGNSA. This CDR3 region has 15 residues. The CDR3 coding sequence is TGTGCCAGCAGCGCGAACGGACAGGGTGTTCAGCCCCAGCATTTT. Translated, it gives CASSANGQGVQPQHF.

The chain combines TRBV5-1 with TRBJ2-1; TRBD1 matches 11 bases. The CDR3 is made up of 17 amino acids. Germline V gene data show CDR1 as SGHRS and CDR2 as YFSETQ. The J segment lost 0 bases and the V segment lost 6 bases, leaving 8 bases of the junction unmatched. The CDR3 nucleotides are TGCGCCAGCACCCTCCTCGGGACAGGGGGCTCCTACAATGAGCAGTTCTTC. Protein product: CASTLLGTGGSYNEQFF. Looking up the rest from reference TRBV5-1 and TRBJ2-1 gives the full variable domain: KAGVTQTPRYLIKTRGQQVTLSCSPISGHRSVSWYQQTPGQGLQFLFEYFSETQRNKGNFPGRFSGRQFSNSRSEMNVSTLELGDSALYLCASTLLGTGGSYNEQFFGPGTRLTVL.

The chain employs TRBV27 and TRBJ2-7, with 8 bases lining up with TRBD2. The CDR3 extends over 16 amino acids. V shed 5 bases and J 6 bases; nucleotides not matched to a gene: 15. CDR1 is MNHEY, CDR2 SMNVEV, per germline (reference sequence). The CDR3 sequence is CASSGGLSGIKSEQYF. Written as DNA, the CDR3 is TGTGCCAGCAGTGGGGGCCTTAGCGGGATAAAATCCGAGCAGTACTTC.

The rearrangement joins TRBV30 to TRBJ1-2; 10 bases match TRBD1. Germline V gives CDR1 GTSNPN, CDR2 SVGIG (reference sequence). This CDR3 has 15 residues. Losses at the gene ends were 2 bases for V and 8 bases for J; bases not matched to a gene: 11. CDR3 sequence reads: CAWSSEDRGILGYTF. The CDR3, as DNA: TGTGCCTGGAGTTCCGAGGACAGGGGGATCTTGGGCTACACCTTC.

The J gene is TRBJ2-3, the V gene TRBV9; 7 bases agree with TRBD2. From germline, CDR1 is SGDLS and CDR2 YYNGEE. Trimming cost V 4 bases and J 2 bases; bases outside gene matches: 13. There are 17 residues in the CDR3. In nucleotides, the CDR3 is TGTGCCAGCAGCCCATTCGGGGAAGCGGGGCCCACAGATACGCAGTATTTT. Its translation: CASSPFGEAGPTDTQYF.

The gene calls are TRBV5-1 and TRBJ1-6; the D gene is possibly TRBD1 (6 bases). CDR3 length: 16 amino acids. Trimming stripped 4 bases from V and 7 bases from J, with 18 bases between. Germline CDR1 is SGHRS and CDR2 is YFSETQ. Here the CDR3 DNA reads TGCGCCAGCAGCCGGGAGGGGCAGGGGTCGAATTCACCCCTCCACTTT. Translated, it gives CASSREGQGSNSPLHF.

The rearrangement links TRBV27 to TRBJ1-1; no definite D call. There are 15 residues in the CDR3. The V end lost 4 bases, the J end lost 3 bases, and 15 bases lay between the germline ends. The germline gives CDR1 MNHEY, CDR2 SMNVEV (reference sequence). The CDR3: CASSSPTEFYTEAFF. The CDR3 bases are TGTGCCAGCAGTTCCCCGACGGAGTTCTACACTGAAGCTTTCTTT.

The chain is built from TRBV4-2 and TRBJ2-7; the D gene is possibly TRBD2 (7 bases). Trimming shortened V by 0 bases and J by 4 bases, and 13 bases separated the two germline ends. CDR1 and CDR2 (germline): LGHNA, YNFKEQ. This CDR3 is built from 15 residues. The CDR3 reads CASSQERGGSYEQYF. The CDR3 DNA reads as TGTGCCAGCAGCCAAGAAAGGGGGGGATCGTACGAGCAGTACTTC.

The chain joins TRBV18 to TRBJ1-3, with a weak D call TRBD1 (5 bases). The CDR3 is 16 residues long. Trimming left V 5 bases short and J 0 bases short, with 14 bases between. The germline CDR1 and CDR2 sequences are KGHSH and LQKENI. The CDR3 loop is CASSGGTKSSGNTIYF. CDR3 nucleotide sequence: TGTGCCAGCTCAGGGGGGACCAAGAGCTCTGGAAACACCATATATTTT.

A word on this clone: An end of the junction does not agree with germline; a read error may underlie this. The chain recombines TRBV11-2 with TRBJ2-3; 7 nucleotides match TRBD2. CDR1 SGHAT and CDR2 FQNNGV come from the germline V gene. This CDR3 contains 14 residues. The CDR3 DNA follows: TGTGCCGGCAGCTTGGGGGGGAGCGCAGATACGCAGTATTTT. Translating it yields CAGSLGGSADTQYF.

The chain couples TRBV30 to TRBJ2-3, with D possibly matching TRBD2 (7 bases). Germline lookup yields CDR1 GTSNPN and CDR2 SVGIG (reference sequence). The CDR3 covers 13 residues. Between the trimmed V and J ends, which lost 8 bases and 11 bases, there was a span of 23 bases. CDR3 protein: CALGGGAQPRQYF. CDR3 nucleotides: TGTGCCCTCGGAGGGGGGGCCCAGCCGAGGCAGTATTTT.

As to this clone: An end of the junction does not agree with germline; a read error may underlie this. The chain employs TRBV7-7 and TRBJ2-1, with D perhaps matching TRBD2 (5 bases). Germline V gene lookup returns CDR1 SSHAT and CDR2 FNYEAQ (reference sequence). The CDR3 length is 17 residues. CDR3 amino acids: CASSVGPRGSSYNEQFF. CDR3 DNA: TGTGCTAGCAGCGTCGGACCACGGGGTTCCTCCTACAATGAGCAGTTCTTC.

CDR3 residues: CASSTGQGYNEQFF. The CDR3, as DNA: TGTGCCAGCAGCACGGGACAGGGTTACAATGAGCAGTTCTTC. This chain links TRBV7-8 with TRBJ2-1, with 9 bases aligning to TRBD1. CDR3 size: 14 residues. J gave up 4 bases and V 5 bases, and 3 bases lay outside the gene matches. Germline V CDR1 and CDR2: SGHVS, FQNEAQ.

The chain recombines TRBV7-2 with TRBJ1-5; the match to TRBD1 covers 8 bases. V lost 8 bases to trimming and J lost 2 bases; unmatched junction nucleotides: 8. CDR1 SGHTA and CDR2 FQGNSA come from the germline V gene. CDR3 length: 15 amino acids. The CDR3 spells CASGSQGAGNQPQHF. The CDR3 DNA is TGTGCCAGCGGAAGTCAGGGGGCTGGCAATCAGCCCCAGCATTTT.

This clone has just one count. The rearrangement uses TRBV7-6 and TRBJ1-6; 9 nucleotides align to TRBD1. Germline CDR1 is SGHVS and CDR2 is FNYEAQ. V lost 1 base, J lost 10 bases, and 11 bases stayed unmatched. The CDR3 runs 17 residues. For the CDR3, the DNA is TGTGCCAGCAGCTTAGAGAACCGGGACAGGGCTCACTCACCCCTCCACTTT. Translating gives CASSLENRDRAHSPLHF.